The sequence of this T cell receptor (beta chain) was determined in a study of blood T cell repertoires in COVID-19. Study details: Both acute and convalescent COVID-19 samples were obtained from the United States, Italy and Spain.

Seattle patient enrollment occurred during active infection, with longitudinal follow-up thereafter. Germline V gives CDR1 MGHRA, CDR2 YSYEKL. This CDR3 spans 16 amino acids. Trimming removed 2 bases from V and 8 bases from J; junction bases left unmatched: 11. Method: immunoSEQ multiplex PCR; TCRdb's copy keeps in-frame clones and lacks some. The sample includes around 400,000 clones, more than 75% of them seen just once. The sequence was collected from a woman in her 30s with COVID-19, enrolled during active disease. This chain links TRBV4-1 with TRBJ1-4; TRBD1 agrees at 7 bases. Material: peripheral blood. The CDR3: CASSQPRQGRGEKLFF. The DNA for the CDR3 is TGCGCCAGCAGCCAACCAAGACAGGGTAGGGGGGAAAAACTGTTTTTT.